This T cell receptor (beta chain) was identified during a study of blood T cells in healthy people across ages. Study conclusions and caveats: As age increased, TCR beta diversity per million T cells fell in a roughly linear fashion. Strong correlation linked observed beta diversity and percent naive T cells.

Each donor supplied approximately 10 milliliters of peripheral blood. For this clonotype: The antigen is unknown.

A second PCR, run for about 6 to 11 cycles, used a sample-barcoded 5' primer plus a J-beta primer mix. Each of the cDNA molecules was tagged by a template-switch adaptor with 12 random nucleotides. TCRdb re-analysed the 5' RACE reads in MiXCR, keeping a single row per CDR3 protein. Of about a million distinct CDR3 sequences in the sample, around 49% were seen once. In germline, CDR1 is MDHEN, CDR2 SYDVKM. The CDR3 extends over 17 amino acids. V shed 3 bases and J shed 3 bases, with 19 bases lying between them. Sample: blood. The chain is built from TRBV28 and TRBJ2-3, with no clear D. This receptor was identified in a man in his thirties or forties in good health. DNA for the CDR3: TGTGCCAGCAGTTTGTTTTTTTCGGGCCCCGGGACAGATACGCAGTATTTT. Translated: CASSLFFSGPGTDTQYF.